These 4 T cell receptor beta chains originate from one sample sequenced in a study of identifying expanded T cells in peripheral blood. TCRdb's table, derived via immunoSEQ multiplex PCR, lists solely in-frame clones and lacks some. Found here are 75,000 to 95,000 clones, approximately 81% of them singletons; the top ten hold 4.5%. Specimen: blood. Receptor source: a person between 18 and 70 years old in good health.

The chain carries TRBV30 and TRBJ1-1, with TRBD1 identical over 8 bases. Trimming at V came to 2 bases and at J to 12 bases, leaving 5 bases not matched to a gene. This CDR3 is built from 11 residues. Looked up from germline, CDR1 is GTSNPN and CDR2 is SVGIG (reference sequence). DNA of the CDR3: TGTGCCTGGAGTCCCCGGGACAGGACTTTCTTT. Translating it yields CAWSPRDRTFF.

The chain carries TRBV9 and TRBJ2-3; TRBD1 matches at 7 bases. The germline V gene has CDR1 SGDLS and CDR2 YYNGEE. V trimming: 0 bases; J trimming: 4 bases; junction bases outside the gene matches: 8. The CDR3 sequence is 16 residues long. The CDR3 region has the DNA TGTGCCAGCAGCGTAGAAGGGGGCCGGTACGCAGATACGCAGTATTTT. It codes for CASSVEGGRYADTQYF.

The chain couples TRBV18 to TRBJ2-7, with D possibly TRBD2 on 5 matching bases. The CDR3 loop spans 16 amino acids. CDR1 is KGHSH and CDR2 is LQKENI in the germline V gene. V lost 0 bases and J lost 0, with 12 bases in between. The CDR3 here is CASSPPSSEGSYEQYF. CDR3 sequence (DNA): TGTGCCAGCTCACCACCCAGTTCAGAGGGCTCCTACGAGCAGTACTTC.

The chain uses TRBV27 and TRBJ2-7; D is perhaps TRBD1 or TRBD2 (5 bases each). This CDR3 is 13 amino acids long. Trimming left V 3 bases short and J 4 bases short, with 10 bases between. The V gene's germline CDR1 is MNHEY and CDR2 SMNVEV (reference sequence). CDR3 DNA: TGTGCCAGCAGTTTCGGGGCAGGGTACGAGCAGTACTTC. Amino acid sequence: CASSFGAGYEQYF.